This T cell receptor beta chain emerged from a study of shared clonotypes between healthy human individuals. The assay was immunoSEQ multiplex PCR, and TCRdb's table has in-frame clones only and misses some. Found here are around 1.9 million clones, around 93% of them singletons; the top ten hold 1.5% to 2%. Trimming cost V 0 bases and J 6 bases; bases outside gene matches: 4. This CDR3 has 13 residues. Germline lookup yields CDR1 GTSNPN and CDR2 SVGIG (reference sequence). The naive CD8 population came from CD45RO-negative cells selected for CCR7, without terminally differentiated effector memory CD45RA+ cells. All donors were healthy HIV-negative adults lacking recent acute infections or vaccinations.

Input material: naive CD8+ T cells from PBMCs. This receptor was taken from a young man in good health. Some clones in this sample may be carry-over from other donors' samples. The chain carries TRBV30 and TRBJ2-7, with TRBD2 identical over 8 bases. CDR3 sequence reads: CAWSVTGRGEQYF. The CDR3 region has the DNA TGTGCCTGGAGTGTGACCGGGAGGGGCGAGCAGTACTTC.